A selection of T cell receptor beta chains follows, all from one sample in a study of cytomegalovirus exposure and HLA in healthy donors. Data came from immunoSEQ multiplex PCR; TCRdb stores just in-frame clones and leaves some out. This sample contains under 90,000 clones. Sequencing used PBMCs. These receptors came from a man in his forties or fifties in good health and CMV-seropositive. Both conserved end residues are part of each CDR3. Fields, in order: J gene, V gene, D gene, CDR3 DNA, CDR3 protein. D genes are given only for firm matches.

J: TRBJ2-1; V: TRBV7-6; D: NA; DNA: TGTGCCAGCAGCGGGCTCAGGAGCGGCCTGCAAAGGGATGAGCAGTTCTTC; CDR3: CASSGLRSGLQRDEQFF
J: TRBJ2-1; V: TRBV10-3; D: NA; DNA: TGTGCCATCTTAGCGGACACTCCCTACAATGAGCAGTTCTTC; CDR3: CAILADTPYNEQFF
J: TRBJ1-6; V: TRBV6-6; D: NA; DNA: TGTGCCAGCAGTCTAGACGGGTGGCTTGTGGATTCACCCCTCCACTTT; CDR3: CASSLDGWLVDSPLHF
J: TRBJ1-5; V: TRBV12-5; D: TRBD1; DNA: TGTGCTAGTGGTCTGGGGCAGGGGGCAAGACAGCCCCAGCATTTT; CDR3: CASGLGQGARQPQHF
J: TRBJ2-3; V: TRBV6-5; D: TRBD2; DNA: TGTGCCAGCAGTTACAGGACTAGCGGCACAGATACGCAGTATTTT; CDR3: CASSYRTSGTDTQYF
J: TRBJ1-3; V: TRBV19; D: NA; DNA: TGTGCCAGTAGCGGGGACCTAGGGAGGGGCTATGGAAACACCATATATTTT; CDR3: CASSGDLGRGYGNTIYF
J: TRBJ2-2; V: TRBV19; D: TRBD2; DNA: TGTGCCAGTAGCCTAGCGGGAAACGACGGGGAGCTGTTTTTT; CDR3: CASSLAGNDGELFF
J: TRBJ1-2; V: TRBV30; D: NA; DNA: TGTGCCTGGTCTCTTAAACGGACTGTATATGGCTACACCTTC; CDR3: CAWSLKRTVYGYTF
J: TRBJ2-1; V: TRBV6-5; D: NA; DNA: TGTGCCAGCAGGCGGCAGAGGAAATACAATGAGCAGTTCTTC; CDR3: CASRRQRKYNEQFF
J: TRBJ2-5; V: TRBV30; D: TRBD1; DNA: TGTGCCTGGGCCCGGGACAGGGTCCAAGAGACCCAGTACTTC; CDR3: CAWARDRVQETQYF
J: TRBJ2-3; V: TRBV15; D: NA; DNA: TGTGCCACCAGCAGAGGGCGGCTAACAGATACGCAGTATTTT; CDR3: CATSRGRLTDTQYF
J: TRBJ1-5; V: TRBV6-6; D: NA; DNA: TGTGCCATCAGACAGAACGATCAGCCCCAGCATTTT; CDR3: CAIRQNDQPQHF
J: TRBJ1-1; V: TRBV29-1; D: TRBD1; DNA: TGCAGCGTCGTTGGGCATAGGGACAGGAGGAACACTGAAGCTTTCTTT; CDR3: CSVVGHRDRRNTEAFF
J: TRBJ1-5; V: TRBV19; D: NA; DNA: TGTGCCAGTAGTCCAGTACAGGGCAATCAGCCCCAGCATTTT; CDR3: CASSPVQGNQPQHF
J: TRBJ2-2; V: TRBV11-3; D: NA; DNA: TGTGCCAGCAGCTTAGAGCCTAGCCGCGCGATCGGGGAGCTGTTTTTT; CDR3: CASSLEPSRAIGELFF
J: TRBJ2-5; V: TRBV5-1; D: TRBD1; DNA: TGCGCCAGCAGTACACCGCCGGGACAGGGGGGGGAAGAGACCCAGTACTTC; CDR3: CASSTPPGQGGEETQYF
J: TRBJ2-1; V: TRBV4-3; D: TRBD2; DNA: TGCGCCAGCAGCCAAGCTTCCGGATCTAGCGGGAGTAATGAGCAGTTCTTC; CDR3: CASSQASGSSGSNEQFF
J: TRBJ2-7; V: TRBV19; D: TRBD1; DNA: TGTGCCAGTAGTCCTTCCGGGACAGGGAACTACGAGCAGTACTTC; CDR3: CASSPSGTGNYEQYF
J: TRBJ2-5; V: TRBV7-9; D: NA; DNA: TGTGCCAGCAGCTTAGTGGGTGCCGGAGAGGAGACCCAGTACTTC; CDR3: CASSLVGAGEETQYF
J: TRBJ1-1; V: TRBV25-1; D: TRBD1; DNA: TGTGCCAGCAAGGGGGGACAGATCATGAACACTGAAGCTTTCTTT; CDR3: CASKGGQIMNTEAFF
J: TRBJ2-3; V: TRBV7-2; D: NA; DNA: TGTGCCAGCAGCCCAGGGTCCACAGATACGCAGTATTTT; CDR3: CASSPGSTDTQYF
J: TRBJ2-7; V: TRBV30; D: TRBD1; DNA: TGTGCCTGGGATGGGACAGGGATCTACGAGCAGTACTTC; CDR3: CAWDGTGIYEQYF
J: TRBJ2-1; V: TRBV4-3; D: TRBD2; DNA: TGCGCCAGCAGCCAAGACCCCCGCAGCGGGAGAGGTGAGCAGTTCTTC; CDR3: CASSQDPRSGRGEQFF
J: TRBJ2-7; V: TRBV13; D: NA; DNA: TGTGCCAGCAGCCTAGAGGACGGGCTTAGGGAGGAGCAGTACTTC; CDR3: CASSLEDGLREEQYF